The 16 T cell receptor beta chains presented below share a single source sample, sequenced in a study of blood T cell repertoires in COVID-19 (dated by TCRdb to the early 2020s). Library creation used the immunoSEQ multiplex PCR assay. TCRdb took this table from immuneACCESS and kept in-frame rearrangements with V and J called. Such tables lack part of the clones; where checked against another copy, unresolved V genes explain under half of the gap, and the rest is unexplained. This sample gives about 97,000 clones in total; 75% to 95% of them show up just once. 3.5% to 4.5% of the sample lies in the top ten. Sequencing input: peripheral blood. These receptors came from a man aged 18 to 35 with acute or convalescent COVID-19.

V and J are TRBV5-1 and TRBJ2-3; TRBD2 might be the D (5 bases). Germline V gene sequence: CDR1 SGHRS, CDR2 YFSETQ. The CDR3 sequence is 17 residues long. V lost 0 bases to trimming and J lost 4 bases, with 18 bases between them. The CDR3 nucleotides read TGCGCCAGCAGCTTGGTGCGGTGGGGAGAGCGCGCAGATACGCAGTATTTT. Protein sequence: CASSLVRWGERADTQYF.

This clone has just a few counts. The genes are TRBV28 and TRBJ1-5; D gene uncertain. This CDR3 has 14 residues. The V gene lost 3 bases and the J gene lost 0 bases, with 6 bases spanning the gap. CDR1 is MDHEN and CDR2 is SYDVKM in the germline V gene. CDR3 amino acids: CASSFQDSNQPQHF. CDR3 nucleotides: TGTGCCAGCAGTTTTCAGGATAGCAATCAGCCCCAGCATTTT.

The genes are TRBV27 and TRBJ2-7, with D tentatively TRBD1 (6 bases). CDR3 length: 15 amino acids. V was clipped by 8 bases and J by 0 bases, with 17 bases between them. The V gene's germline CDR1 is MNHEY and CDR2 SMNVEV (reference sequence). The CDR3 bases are TGTGCCAGCTCCACAGGGTTTTTTAGCTCCTACGAGCAGTACTTC. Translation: CASSTGFFSSYEQYF.

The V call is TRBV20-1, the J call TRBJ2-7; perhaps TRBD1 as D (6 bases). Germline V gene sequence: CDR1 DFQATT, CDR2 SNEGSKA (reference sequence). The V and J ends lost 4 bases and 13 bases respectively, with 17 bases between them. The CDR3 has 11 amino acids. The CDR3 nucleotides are TGCAGTGCTAATAGTGGGGGCGTCCTATACTTC. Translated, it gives CSANSGGVLYF.

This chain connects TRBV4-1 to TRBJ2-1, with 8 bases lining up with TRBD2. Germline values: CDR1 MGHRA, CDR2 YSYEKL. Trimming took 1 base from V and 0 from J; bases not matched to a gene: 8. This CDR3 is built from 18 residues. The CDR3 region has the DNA TGCGCCAGCAGCCAAGGGACTAGCTTACGGAGCTCCTACAATGAGCAGTTCTTC. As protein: CASSQGTSLRSSYNEQFF.

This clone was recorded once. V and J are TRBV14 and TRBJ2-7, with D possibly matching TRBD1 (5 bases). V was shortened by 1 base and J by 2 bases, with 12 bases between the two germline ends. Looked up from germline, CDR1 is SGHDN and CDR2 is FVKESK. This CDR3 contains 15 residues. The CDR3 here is CASSQGSGLAYEQYF. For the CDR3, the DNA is TGTGCCAGCAGCCAAGGGTCAGGGTTAGCCTACGAGCAGTACTTC.

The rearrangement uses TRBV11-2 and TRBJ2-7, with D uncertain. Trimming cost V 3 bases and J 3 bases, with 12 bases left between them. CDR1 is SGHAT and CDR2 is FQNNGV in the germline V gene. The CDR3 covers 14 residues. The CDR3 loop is CASSFPGTNYEQYF. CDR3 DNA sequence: TGTGCCAGCAGCTTCCCGGGTACGAACTACGAGCAGTACTTC.

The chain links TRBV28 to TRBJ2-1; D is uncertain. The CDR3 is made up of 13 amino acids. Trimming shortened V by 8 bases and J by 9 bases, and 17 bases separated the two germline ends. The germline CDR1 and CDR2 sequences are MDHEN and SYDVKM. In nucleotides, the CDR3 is TGTGCCAGCTTTCACCCGAATGCAGGTGAGCAGTTCTTC. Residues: CASFHPNAGEQFF.

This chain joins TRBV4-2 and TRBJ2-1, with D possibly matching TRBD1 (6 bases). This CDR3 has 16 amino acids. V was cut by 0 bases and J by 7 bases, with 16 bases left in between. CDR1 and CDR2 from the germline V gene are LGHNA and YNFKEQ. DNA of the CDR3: TGTGCCAGCAGCCAAGAGTTGCCAGGGGTAGGGAATGAGCAGTTCTTC. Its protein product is CASSQELPGVGNEQFF.

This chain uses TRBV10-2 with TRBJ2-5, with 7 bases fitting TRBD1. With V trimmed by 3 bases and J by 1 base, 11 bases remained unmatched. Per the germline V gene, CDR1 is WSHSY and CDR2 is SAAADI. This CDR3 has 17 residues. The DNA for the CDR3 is TGCGCCAGCAGTGAAGCTCAGGGGGTCCGTCTCCAAGAGACCCAGTACTTC. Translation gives CASSEAQGVRLQETQYF.

This chain's CDR3 is CASSLARAIANYGYTF. The CDR3, as DNA: TGTGCCAGCAGCTTAGCCAGGGCGATAGCTAACTATGGCTACACCTTC. This chain uses TRBV11-2 with TRBJ1-2, with D maybe TRBD1 (5 bases). CDR3 length: 16 residues. Between the trimmed V and J ends, which lost 1 base and 0 bases, there was a span of 12 bases. CDR1 and CDR2 from the germline V gene are SGHAT and FQNNGV.

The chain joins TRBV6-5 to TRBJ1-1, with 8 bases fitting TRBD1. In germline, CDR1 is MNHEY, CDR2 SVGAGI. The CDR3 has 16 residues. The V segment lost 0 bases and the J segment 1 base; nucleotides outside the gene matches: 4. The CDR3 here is CASSYSMTGENTEAFF. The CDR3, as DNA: TGTGCCAGCAGTTACTCGATGACAGGGGAGAACACTGAAGCTTTCTTT.

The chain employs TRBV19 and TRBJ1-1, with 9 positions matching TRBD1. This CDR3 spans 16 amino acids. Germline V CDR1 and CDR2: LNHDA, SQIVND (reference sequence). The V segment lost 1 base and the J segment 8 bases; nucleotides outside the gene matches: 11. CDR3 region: CASSIVGTGSTEEAFF. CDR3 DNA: TGTGCCAGTAGTATAGTGGGGACAGGGTCGACTGAAGAAGCTTTCTTT.

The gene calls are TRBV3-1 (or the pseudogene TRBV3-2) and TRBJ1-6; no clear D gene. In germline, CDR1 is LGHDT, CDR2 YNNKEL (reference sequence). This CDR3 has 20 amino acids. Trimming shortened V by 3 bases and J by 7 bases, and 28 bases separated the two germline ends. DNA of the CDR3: TGTGCCAGCAGCCAGGGTGTGTCGAGACCCTCGGGGTTCGGGAATTCACCCCTCCACTTT. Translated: CASSQGVSRPSGFGNSPLHF.

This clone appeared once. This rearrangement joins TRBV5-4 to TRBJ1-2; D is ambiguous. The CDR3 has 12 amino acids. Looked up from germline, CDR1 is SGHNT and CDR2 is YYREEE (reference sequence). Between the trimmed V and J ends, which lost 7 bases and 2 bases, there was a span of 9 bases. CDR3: CASLEPNYGYTF. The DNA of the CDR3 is TGTGCCAGCCTGGAGCCGAACTATGGCTACACCTTC.

CDR3 protein: CAWSGTGSIRPYEQYF. The DNA of the CDR3 is TGTGCCTGGAGTGGGACAGGGAGCATTAGACCCTACGAGCAGTACTTC. The rearrangement links TRBV30 to TRBJ2-7; 8 bases agree with TRBD1. The CDR3 consists of 16 residues. Germline trimming cut 1 base from V and 2 bases from J; bases unmatched to any gene: 10. Germline V gene lookup returns CDR1 GTSNPN and CDR2 SVGIG (reference sequence).